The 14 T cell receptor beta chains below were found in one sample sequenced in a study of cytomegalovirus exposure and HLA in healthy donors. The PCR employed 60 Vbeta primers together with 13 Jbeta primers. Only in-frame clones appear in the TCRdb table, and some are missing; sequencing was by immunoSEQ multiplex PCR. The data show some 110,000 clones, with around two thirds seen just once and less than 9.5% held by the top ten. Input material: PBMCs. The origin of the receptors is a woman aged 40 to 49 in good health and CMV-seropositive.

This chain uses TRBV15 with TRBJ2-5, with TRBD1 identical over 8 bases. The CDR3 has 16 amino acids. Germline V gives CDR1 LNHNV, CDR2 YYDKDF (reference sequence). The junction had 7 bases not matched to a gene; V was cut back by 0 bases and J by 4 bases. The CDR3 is CATSRDSTGGRETQYF. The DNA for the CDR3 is TGTGCCACCAGCAGAGACAGCACAGGGGGACGAGAGACCCAGTACTTC.

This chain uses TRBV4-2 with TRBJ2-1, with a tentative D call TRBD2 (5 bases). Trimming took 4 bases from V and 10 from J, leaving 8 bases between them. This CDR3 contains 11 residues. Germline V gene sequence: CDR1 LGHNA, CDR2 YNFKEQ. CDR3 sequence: CASSPGLEQFF. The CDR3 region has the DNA TGTGCCAGCAGCCCCGGACTGGAGCAGTTCTTC.

CDR3 region: CASNGTGTGADEQYF. In DNA form, the CDR3 reads TGTGCCAGCAACGGTACCGGGACAGGCGCCGACGAGCAGTACTTC. The chain combines TRBV7-3 with TRBJ2-7, with 8 positions matching TRBD1. V gave up 7 bases and J gave up 5 bases; unmatched junction bases: 13. Germline CDR1 is SGHTA and CDR2 is FQGTGA. The CDR3 spans 15 residues.

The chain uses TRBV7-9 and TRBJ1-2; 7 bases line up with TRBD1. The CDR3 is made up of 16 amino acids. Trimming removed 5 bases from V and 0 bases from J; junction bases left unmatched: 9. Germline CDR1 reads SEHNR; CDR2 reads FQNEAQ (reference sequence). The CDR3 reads CASSQGQDRPNYGYTF. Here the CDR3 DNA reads TGTGCCAGCAGCCAAGGACAGGACCGTCCTAACTATGGCTACACCTTC.

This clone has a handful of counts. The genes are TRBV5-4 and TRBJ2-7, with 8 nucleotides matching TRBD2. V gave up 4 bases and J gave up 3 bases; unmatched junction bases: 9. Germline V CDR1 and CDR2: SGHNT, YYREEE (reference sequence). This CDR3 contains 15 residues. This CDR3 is CASSPSAAGDYEQYF. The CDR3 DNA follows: TGTGCCAGCAGCCCCAGCGCAGCGGGAGACTACGAGCAGTACTTC.

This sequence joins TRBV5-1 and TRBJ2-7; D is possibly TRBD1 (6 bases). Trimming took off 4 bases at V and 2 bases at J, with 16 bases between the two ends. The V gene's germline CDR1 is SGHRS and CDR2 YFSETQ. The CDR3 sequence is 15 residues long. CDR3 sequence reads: CASSTVGGVAYEQYF. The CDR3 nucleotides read TGCGCCAGCAGCACCGTTGGGGGCGTAGCCTACGAGCAGTACTTC.

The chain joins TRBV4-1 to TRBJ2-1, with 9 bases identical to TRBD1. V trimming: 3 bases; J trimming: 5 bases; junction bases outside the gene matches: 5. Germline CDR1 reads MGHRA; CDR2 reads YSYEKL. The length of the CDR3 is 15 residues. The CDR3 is CASSQRDREDNEQFF. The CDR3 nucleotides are TGCGCCAGCAGCCAGAGGGACAGGGAAGACAATGAGCAGTTCTTC.

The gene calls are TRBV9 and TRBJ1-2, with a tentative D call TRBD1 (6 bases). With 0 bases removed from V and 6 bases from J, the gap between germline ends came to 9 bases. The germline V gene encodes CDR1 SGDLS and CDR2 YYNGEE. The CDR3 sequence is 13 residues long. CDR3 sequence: CASSVGGGNGYTF. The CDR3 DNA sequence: TGTGCCAGCAGCGTAGGCGGGGGCAATGGCTACACCTTC.

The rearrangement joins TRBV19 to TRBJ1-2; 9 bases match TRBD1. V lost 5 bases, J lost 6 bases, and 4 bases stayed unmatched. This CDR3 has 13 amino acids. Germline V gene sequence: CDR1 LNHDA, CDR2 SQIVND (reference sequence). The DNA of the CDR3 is TGTGCCAGTAGTCGGCGGGACAGGGATGGCTACACCTTC. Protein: CASSRRDRDGYTF. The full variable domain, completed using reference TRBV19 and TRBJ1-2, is DGGITQSPKYLFRKEGQNVTLSCEQNLNHDAMYWYRQDPGQGLRLIYYSQIVNDFQKGDIAEGYSVSREKKESFPLTVTSAQKNPTAFYLCASSRRDRDGYTFGSGTRLTVV.

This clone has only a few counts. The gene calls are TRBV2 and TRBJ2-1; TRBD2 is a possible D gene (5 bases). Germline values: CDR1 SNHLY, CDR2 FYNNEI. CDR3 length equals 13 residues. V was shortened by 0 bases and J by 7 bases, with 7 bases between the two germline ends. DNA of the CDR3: TGTGCCAGCAGTGAAGCATCGGGGAATGAGCAGTTCTTC. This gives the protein CASSEASGNEQFF.

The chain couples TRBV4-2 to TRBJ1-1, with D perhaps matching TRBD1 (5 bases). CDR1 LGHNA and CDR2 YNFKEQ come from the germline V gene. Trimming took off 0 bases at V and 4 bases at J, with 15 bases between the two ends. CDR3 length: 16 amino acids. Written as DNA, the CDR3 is TGTGCCAGCAGCCAAGACCGGGCCGGGGGGATCACTGAAGCTTTCTTT. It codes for CASSQDRAGGITEAFF.

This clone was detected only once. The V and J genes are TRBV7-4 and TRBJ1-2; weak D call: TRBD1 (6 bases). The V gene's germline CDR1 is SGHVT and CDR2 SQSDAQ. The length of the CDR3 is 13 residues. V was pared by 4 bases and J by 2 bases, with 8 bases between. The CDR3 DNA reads TGTGCCAGCAGCTCCACAGGGAACTATGGCTACACCTTC. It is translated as CASSSTGNYGYTF.

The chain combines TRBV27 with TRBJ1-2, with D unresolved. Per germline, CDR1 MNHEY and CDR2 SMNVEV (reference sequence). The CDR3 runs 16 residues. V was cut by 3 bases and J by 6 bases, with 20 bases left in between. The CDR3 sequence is CASSFTVWPNENGYTF. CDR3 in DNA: TGTGCCAGCAGTTTCACAGTCTGGCCCAACGAGAATGGCTACACCTTC.

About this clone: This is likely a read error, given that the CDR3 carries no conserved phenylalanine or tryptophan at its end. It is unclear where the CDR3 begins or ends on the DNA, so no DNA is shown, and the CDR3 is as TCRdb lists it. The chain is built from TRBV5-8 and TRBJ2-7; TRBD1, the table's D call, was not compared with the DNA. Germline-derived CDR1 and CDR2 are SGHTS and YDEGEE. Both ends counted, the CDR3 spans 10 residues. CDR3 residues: CASSLSTGPI.